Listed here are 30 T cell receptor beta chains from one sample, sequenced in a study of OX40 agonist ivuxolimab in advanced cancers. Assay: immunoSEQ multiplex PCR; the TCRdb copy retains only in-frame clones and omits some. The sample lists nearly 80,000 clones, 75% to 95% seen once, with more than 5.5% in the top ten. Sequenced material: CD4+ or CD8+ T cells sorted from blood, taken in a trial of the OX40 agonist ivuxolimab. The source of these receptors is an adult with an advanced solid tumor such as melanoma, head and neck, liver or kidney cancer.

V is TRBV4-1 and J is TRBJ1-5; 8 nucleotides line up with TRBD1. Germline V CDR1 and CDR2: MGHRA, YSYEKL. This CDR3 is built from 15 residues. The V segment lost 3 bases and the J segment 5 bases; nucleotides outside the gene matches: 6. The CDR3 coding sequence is TGCGCCAGCAGCCATAGATCAGGGGGCGATCAGCCCCAGCATTTT. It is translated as CASSHRSGGDQPQHF.

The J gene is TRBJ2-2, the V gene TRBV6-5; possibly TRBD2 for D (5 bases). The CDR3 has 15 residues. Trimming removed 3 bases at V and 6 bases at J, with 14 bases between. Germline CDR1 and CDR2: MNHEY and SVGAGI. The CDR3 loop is CASSYELARAGELFF. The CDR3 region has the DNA TGTGCCAGCAGTTATGAGTTAGCGCGGGCCGGGGAGCTGTTTTTT.

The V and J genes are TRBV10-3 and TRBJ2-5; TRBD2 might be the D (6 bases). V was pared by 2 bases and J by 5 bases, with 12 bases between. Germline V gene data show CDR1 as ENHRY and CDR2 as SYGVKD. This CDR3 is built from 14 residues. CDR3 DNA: TGTGCCATCAGTGAGGGACTACCCCCGGAGACCCAGTACTTC. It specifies CAISEGLPPETQYF.

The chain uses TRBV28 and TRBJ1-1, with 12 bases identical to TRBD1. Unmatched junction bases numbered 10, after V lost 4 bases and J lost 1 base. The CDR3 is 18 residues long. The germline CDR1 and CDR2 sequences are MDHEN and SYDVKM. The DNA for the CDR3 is TGTGCCAGCAGTTCAAGGCAAGGGGACAGGGGGCGGAACACTGAAGCTTTCTTT. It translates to CASSSRQGDRGRNTEAFF. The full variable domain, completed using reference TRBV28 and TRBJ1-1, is DVKVTQSSRYLVKRTGEKVFLECVQDMDHENMFWYRQDPGLGLRLIYFSYDVKMKEKGDIPEGYSVSREKKERFSLILESASTNQTSMYLCASSSRQGDRGRNTEAFFGQGTRLTVV.

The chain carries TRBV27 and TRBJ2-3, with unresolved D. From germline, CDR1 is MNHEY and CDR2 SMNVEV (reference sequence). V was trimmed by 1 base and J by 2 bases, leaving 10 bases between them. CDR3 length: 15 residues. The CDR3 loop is CASSLLGGPTDTQYF. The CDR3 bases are TGTGCCAGCAGTTTATTGGGCGGCCCCACAGATACGCAGTATTTT.

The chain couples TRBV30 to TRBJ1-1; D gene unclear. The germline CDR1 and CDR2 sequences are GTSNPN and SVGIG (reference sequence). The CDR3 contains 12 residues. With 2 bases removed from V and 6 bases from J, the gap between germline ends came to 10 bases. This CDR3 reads CAWSFTSAEAFF. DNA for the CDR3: TGTGCCTGGAGTTTTACTAGTGCTGAAGCTTTCTTT.

The CDR3 spells CASSISGGGTYGYTF. Written as DNA, the CDR3 is TGTGCCAGCAGTATTAGCGGGGGGGGTACCTATGGCTACACCTTC. The genes are TRBV28 and TRBJ1-2, with D tentatively TRBD1 (5 bases). CDR1 is MDHEN, CDR2 SYDVKM, per germline. With 5 bases removed from V and 4 bases from J, the gap between germline ends came to 17 bases. CDR3 length: 15 residues.

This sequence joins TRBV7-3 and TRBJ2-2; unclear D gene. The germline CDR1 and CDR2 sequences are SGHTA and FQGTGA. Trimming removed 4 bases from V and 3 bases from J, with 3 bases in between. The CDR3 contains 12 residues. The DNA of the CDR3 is TGTGCCAGCAGCTCGTACACCGGGGAGCTGTTTTTT. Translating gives CASSSYTGELFF.

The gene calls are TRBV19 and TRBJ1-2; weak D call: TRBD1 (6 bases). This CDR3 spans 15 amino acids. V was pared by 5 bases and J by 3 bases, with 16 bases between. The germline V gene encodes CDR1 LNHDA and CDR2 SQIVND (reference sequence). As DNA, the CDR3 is TGTGCCAGTAGTGTTAAAATAGGACAGTACTATGGCTACACCTTC. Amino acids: CASSVKIGQYYGYTF.

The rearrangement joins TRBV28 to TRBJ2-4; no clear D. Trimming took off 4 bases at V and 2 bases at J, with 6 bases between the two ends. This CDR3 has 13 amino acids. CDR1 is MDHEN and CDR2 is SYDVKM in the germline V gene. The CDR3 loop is CASSWGTKNIQYF. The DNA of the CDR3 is TGTGCCAGCAGTTGGGGAACCAAAAACATTCAGTACTTC.

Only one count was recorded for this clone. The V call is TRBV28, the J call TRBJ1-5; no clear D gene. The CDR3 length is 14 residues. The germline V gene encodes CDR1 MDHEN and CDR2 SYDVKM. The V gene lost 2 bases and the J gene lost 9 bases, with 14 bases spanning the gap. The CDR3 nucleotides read TGTGCCAGCAGTTTACGTAATCGGTCAGGGCCCCAGCATTTT. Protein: CASSLRNRSGPQHF.

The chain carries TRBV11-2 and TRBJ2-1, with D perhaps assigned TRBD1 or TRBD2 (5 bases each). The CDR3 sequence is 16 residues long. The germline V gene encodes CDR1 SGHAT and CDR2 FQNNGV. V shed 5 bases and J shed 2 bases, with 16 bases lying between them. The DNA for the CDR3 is TGTGCCAGCAGCGGAAGCCCGGGACGTCCCTACAATGAGCAGTTCTTC. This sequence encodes CASSGSPGRPYNEQFF.

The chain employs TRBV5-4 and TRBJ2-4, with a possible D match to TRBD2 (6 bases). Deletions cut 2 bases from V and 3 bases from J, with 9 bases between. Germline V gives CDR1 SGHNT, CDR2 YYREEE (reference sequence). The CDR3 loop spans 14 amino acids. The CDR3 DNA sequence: TGTGCCAGCAGCTTAGGAGGGAACAAAAACATTCAGTACTTC. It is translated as CASSLGGNKNIQYF.

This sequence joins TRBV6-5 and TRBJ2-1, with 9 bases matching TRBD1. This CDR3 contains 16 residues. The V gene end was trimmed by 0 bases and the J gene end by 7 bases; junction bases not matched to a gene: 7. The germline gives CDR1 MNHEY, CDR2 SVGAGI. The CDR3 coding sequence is TGTGCCAGCAGTTACTCCTCAGGGACAGGGCGTAATGAGCAGTTCTTC. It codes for CASSYSSGTGRNEQFF.

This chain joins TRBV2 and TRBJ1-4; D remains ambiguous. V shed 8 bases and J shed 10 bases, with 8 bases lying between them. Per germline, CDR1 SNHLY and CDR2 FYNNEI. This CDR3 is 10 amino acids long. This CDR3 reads CASGYRKLFF. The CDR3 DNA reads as TGTGCCAGCGGCTATCGAAAACTGTTTTTT.

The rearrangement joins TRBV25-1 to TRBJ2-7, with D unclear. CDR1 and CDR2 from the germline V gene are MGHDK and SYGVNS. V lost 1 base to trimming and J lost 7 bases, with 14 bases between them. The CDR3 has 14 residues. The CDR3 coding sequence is TGTGCCAGCAGTGAATGGCACAGCCAGAGTGAGCAGTACTTC. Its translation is CASSEWHSQSEQYF.

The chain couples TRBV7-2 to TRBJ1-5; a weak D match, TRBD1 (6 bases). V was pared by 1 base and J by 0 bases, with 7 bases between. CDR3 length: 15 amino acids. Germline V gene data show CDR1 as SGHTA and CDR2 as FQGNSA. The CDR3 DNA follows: TGTGCCAGCAGCTTAGAACAGGGTAGCAATCAGCCCCAGCATTTT. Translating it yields CASSLEQGSNQPQHF.

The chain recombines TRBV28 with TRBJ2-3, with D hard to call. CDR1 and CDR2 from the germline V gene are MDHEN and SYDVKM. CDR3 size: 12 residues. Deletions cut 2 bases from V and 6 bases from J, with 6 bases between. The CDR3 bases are TGTGCCAGCAGTTTACTTCTGGATACGCAGTATTTT. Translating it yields CASSLLLDTQYF.

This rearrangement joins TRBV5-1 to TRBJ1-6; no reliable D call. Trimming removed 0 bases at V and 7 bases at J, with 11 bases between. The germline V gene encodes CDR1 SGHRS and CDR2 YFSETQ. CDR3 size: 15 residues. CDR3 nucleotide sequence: TGCGCCAGCAGCTTGGCTGGGTCTGGGAATTCACCCCTCCACTTT. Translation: CASSLAGSGNSPLHF. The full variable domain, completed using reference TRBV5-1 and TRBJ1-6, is KAGVTQTPRYLIKTRGQQVTLSCSPISGHRSVSWYQQTPGQGLQFLFEYFSETQRNKGNFPGRFSGRQFSNSRSEMNVSTLELGDSALYLCASSLAGSGNSPLHFGNGTRLTVT.

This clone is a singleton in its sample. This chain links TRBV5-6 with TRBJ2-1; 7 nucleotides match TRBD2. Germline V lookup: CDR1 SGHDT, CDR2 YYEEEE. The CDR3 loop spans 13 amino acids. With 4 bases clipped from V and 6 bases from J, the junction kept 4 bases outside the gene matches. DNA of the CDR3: TGTGCCAGCAGCAAGGGGACTACCAATGAGCAGTTCTTC. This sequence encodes CASSKGTTNEQFF.

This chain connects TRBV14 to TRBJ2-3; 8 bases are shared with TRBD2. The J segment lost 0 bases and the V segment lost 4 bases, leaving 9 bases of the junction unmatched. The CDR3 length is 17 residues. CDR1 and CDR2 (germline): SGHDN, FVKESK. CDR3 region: CASSLFKREWSTDTQYF. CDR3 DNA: TGTGCCAGCAGCCTCTTTAAGCGGGAGTGGAGCACAGATACGCAGTATTTT.

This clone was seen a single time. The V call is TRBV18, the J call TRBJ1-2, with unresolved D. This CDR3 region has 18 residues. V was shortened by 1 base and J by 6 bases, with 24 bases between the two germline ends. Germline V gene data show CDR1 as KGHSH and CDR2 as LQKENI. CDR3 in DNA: TGTGCCAGCTCACCACTGGCAGCAGGACCGACGATCGCCGATGGCTACACCTTC. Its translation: CASSPLAAGPTIADGYTF.

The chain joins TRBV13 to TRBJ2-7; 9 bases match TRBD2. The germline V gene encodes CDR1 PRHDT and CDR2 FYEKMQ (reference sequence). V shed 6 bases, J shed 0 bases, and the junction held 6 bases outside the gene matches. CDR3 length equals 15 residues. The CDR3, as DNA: TGTGCCAGCAGTTCACTAGCGGGTAACTCCTACGAGCAGTACTTC. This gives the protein CASSSLAGNSYEQYF.

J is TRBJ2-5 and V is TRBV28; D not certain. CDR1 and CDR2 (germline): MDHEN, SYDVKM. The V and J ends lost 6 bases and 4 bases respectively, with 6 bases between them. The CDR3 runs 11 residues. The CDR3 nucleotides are TGTGCCAGCAGGGTCTCAGAGACCCAGTACTTC. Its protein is CASRVSETQYF.

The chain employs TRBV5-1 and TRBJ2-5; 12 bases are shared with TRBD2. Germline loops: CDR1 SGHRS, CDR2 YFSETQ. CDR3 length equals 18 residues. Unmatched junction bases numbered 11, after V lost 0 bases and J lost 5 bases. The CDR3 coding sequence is TGCGCCAGCAGCTTGGCCGTCCTAGCGGGAGGGCGGGAGGAGACCCAGTACTTC. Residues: CASSLAVLAGGREETQYF.

The CDR3 region has the DNA TGCGCCAGCAGCCAAGGTGGGGCCAACGTCCTGACTTTC. It is translated as CASSQGGANVLTF. The chain uses TRBV5-1 and TRBJ2-6; D unresolved. V was shortened by 4 bases and J by 3 bases, with 5 bases between the two germline ends. The germline gives CDR1 SGHRS, CDR2 YFSETQ. The CDR3 has 13 residues.

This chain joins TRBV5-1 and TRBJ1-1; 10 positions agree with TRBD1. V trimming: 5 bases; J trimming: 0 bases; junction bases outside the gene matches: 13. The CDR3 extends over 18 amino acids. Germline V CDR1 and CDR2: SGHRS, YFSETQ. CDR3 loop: CASSNKGQGRGMNTEAFF. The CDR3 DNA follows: TGCGCCAGCAGTAACAAGGGACAGGGGCGGGGAATGAACACTGAAGCTTTCTTT.

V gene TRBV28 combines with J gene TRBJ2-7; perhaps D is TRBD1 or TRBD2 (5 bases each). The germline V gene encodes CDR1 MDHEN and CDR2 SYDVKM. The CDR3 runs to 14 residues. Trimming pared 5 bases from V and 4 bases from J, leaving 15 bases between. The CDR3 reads CASSPGRNHYEQYF. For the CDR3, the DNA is TGTGCCAGCAGTCCGGGACGGAATCATTACGAGCAGTACTTC.

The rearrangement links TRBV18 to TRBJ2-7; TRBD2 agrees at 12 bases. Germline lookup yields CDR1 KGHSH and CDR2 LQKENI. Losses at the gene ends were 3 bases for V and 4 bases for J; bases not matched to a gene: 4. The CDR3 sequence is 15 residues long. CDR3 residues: CASSPRTSGTYEQYF. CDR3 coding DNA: TGTGCCAGCTCACCCCGGACTAGCGGGACGTACGAGCAGTACTTC.

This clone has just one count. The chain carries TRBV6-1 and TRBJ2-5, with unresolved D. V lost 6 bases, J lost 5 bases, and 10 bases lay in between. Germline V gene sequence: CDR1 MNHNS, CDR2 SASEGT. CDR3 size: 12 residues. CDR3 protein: CASRQTQETQYF. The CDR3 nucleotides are TGTGCCAGCAGGCAGACTCAGGAGACCCAGTACTTC.